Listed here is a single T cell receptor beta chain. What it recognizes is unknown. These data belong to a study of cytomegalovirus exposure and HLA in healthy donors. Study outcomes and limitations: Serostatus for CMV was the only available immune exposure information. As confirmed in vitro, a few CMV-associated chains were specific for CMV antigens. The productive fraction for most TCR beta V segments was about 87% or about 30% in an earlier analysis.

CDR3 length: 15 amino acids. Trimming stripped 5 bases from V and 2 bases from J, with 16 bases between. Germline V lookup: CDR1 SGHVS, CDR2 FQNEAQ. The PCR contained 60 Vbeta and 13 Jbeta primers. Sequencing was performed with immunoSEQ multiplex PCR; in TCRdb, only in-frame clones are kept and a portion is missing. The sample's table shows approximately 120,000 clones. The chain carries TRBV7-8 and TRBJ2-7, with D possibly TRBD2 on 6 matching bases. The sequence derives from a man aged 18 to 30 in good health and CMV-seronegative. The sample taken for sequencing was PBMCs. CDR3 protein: CASSPRDLPTYEQYF. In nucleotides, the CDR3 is TGTGCCAGCAGCCCCCGGGACTTGCCCACCTACGAGCAGTACTTC.